These 16 T cell receptor beta chains were sequenced from one sample in a study of blood T cell repertoires in COVID-19. Sequencing used immunoSEQ multiplex PCR; TCRdb keeps in-frame clones, though not all of them. The data hold over 200,000 clones, with roughly nine tenths observed a single time. Sequencing was performed on PBMCs or T cells enriched from blood (not recorded which). Receptors originate from a human donor in a cohort exposed to, infected with or recovered from COVID-19 (not recorded which). The donor label of this sample is uncertain.

The V call is TRBV7-2, the J call TRBJ1-2, with 7 bases lining up with TRBD1. CDR1 is SGHTA and CDR2 is FQGNSA in the germline V gene. The CDR3 extends over 15 amino acids. V dropped 0 bases and J dropped 7; count of bases not matched to a gene: 8. CDR3 in amino acids: CASSLALGAGGGYTF. The CDR3 DNA reads as TGTGCCAGCAGCTTAGCGCTGGGGGCAGGGGGTGGCTACACCTTC.

The V call is TRBV21-1, the J call TRBJ1-2; the table's TRBD1 call for D was not verified on the DNA. TRBV21-1 is a pseudogene segment. This CDR3 spans 14 amino acids. CDR3 sequence: CASSPDSAYYGYTF. The CDR3 DNA follows: TGTGCCAGCAGCCCTGACAGTGCTTACTATGGCTACACCTTC.

Only one count was recorded for this clone. The rearrangement uses TRBV18 and TRBJ2-3, with 8 bases fitting TRBD2. The CDR3 extends over 15 amino acids. Germline lookup yields CDR1 KGHSH and CDR2 LQKENI. Germline trimming cut 8 bases from V and 2 bases from J; bases unmatched to any gene: 9. The CDR3 is CASAGSSGATDTQYF. In DNA form, the CDR3 reads TGTGCCAGCGCTGGGAGTAGCGGGGCCACAGATACGCAGTATTTT.

The genes are TRBV14 and TRBJ1-3; D not resolved. The germline V gene encodes CDR1 SGHDN and CDR2 FVKESK. V was cut by 1 base and J by 0 bases, with 22 bases left in between. The CDR3 consists of 20 residues. This chain's CDR3 is CASSQVGVSVWIGSGNTIYF. The CDR3 DNA reads as TGTGCCAGCAGCCAAGTCGGGGTGAGCGTCTGGATTGGCTCTGGAAACACCATATATTTT. The variable domain in full, with the rest retrieved from reference TRBV14 and TRBJ1-3, is EAGVTQFPSHSVIEKGQTVTLRCDPISGHDNLYWYRRVMGKEIKFLLHFVKESKQDESGMPNNRFLAERTGGTYSTLKVQPAELEDSGVYFCASSQVGVSVWIGSGNTIYFGEGSWLTVV.

The DNA for the CDR3 is TGTGCCAGCAGCGTAGGGGTAACTAGCGGGTACCAAGAGACCCAGTACTTC. Protein sequence: CASSVGVTSGYQETQYF. V and J are TRBV9 and TRBJ2-5; 9 positions agree with TRBD2. In germline, CDR1 is SGDLS, CDR2 YYNGEE. The junction had 6 bases not matched to a gene; V was cut back by 0 bases and J by 0 bases. The CDR3 sequence is 17 residues long.

The genes are TRBV9 and TRBJ1-2, with 9 bases fitting TRBD1. Germline lookup yields CDR1 SGDLS and CDR2 YYNGEE. Germline trimming cut 4 bases from V and 3 bases from J; bases unmatched to any gene: 7. The CDR3 sequence is 15 residues long. CDR3 sequence (DNA): TGTGCCAGCAGCCGTCGGGACAGGGATGACTATGGCTACACCTTC. Its translation is CASSRRDRDDYGYTF.

The genes are TRBV6-5 and TRBJ2-1; 9 bases fit TRBD1. There are 14 residues in the CDR3. V lost 8 bases and J lost 7; bases outside the gene matches: 9. Germline V CDR1 and CDR2: MNHEY, SVGAGI. The CDR3 reads CASGPQGAGNEQFF. The CDR3 DNA follows: TGTGCCAGCGGCCCACAGGGGGCTGGGAATGAGCAGTTCTTC.

The gene calls are TRBV24-1 and TRBJ2-3; 9 bases fit TRBD2. V lost 4 bases, J lost 3 bases, and 4 bases stayed unmatched. The CDR3 is 15 amino acids. Per the germline V gene, CDR1 is KGHDR and CDR2 is SFDVKD. CDR3 sequence reads: CATSDPAGGTDTQYF. The CDR3 DNA reads TGTGCCACCAGTGACCCAGCGGGGGGAACAGATACGCAGTATTTT.

CDR3 region: CASSLATGQSGYGYTF. The CDR3, as DNA: TGCGCCAGCAGCTTGGCCACTGGACAGTCTGGGTATGGCTACACCTTC. This rearrangement joins TRBV5-1 to TRBJ1-2; weak D call: TRBD1 (6 bases). The germline gives CDR1 SGHRS, CDR2 YFSETQ. This CDR3 comprises 16 residues. Deletions cut 0 bases from V and 5 bases from J, with 17 bases between.

The rearrangement links TRBV5-1 to TRBJ1-2; 9 nucleotides line up with TRBD1. The germline V gene encodes CDR1 SGHRS and CDR2 YFSETQ. J lost 2 bases, V lost 4 bases, and 0 bases had no gene match. The CDR3 sequence is 13 residues long. In nucleotides, the CDR3 is TGCGCCAGCAGCGACAGGGGGAACTATGGCTACACCTTC. This codes for CASSDRGNYGYTF. The variable domain in full, completed from reference TRBV5-1 and TRBJ1-2, reads KAGVTQTPRYLIKTRGQQVTLSCSPISGHRSVSWYQQTPGQGLQFLFEYFSETQRNKGNFPGRFSGRQFSNSRSEMNVSTLELGDSALYLCASSDRGNYGYTFGSGTRLTVV.

This clone was seen a few times. The chain carries TRBV4-1 and TRBJ1-1, with 7 bases aligning to TRBD1. V trimming: 1 base; J trimming: 11 bases; junction bases outside the gene matches: 16. The germline gives CDR1 MGHRA, CDR2 YSYEKL. The CDR3 has 16 residues. In DNA, the CDR3 is TGCGCCAGCAGCCAAGTCCAGGGGACAGTCCAACAGCCGGCTTTCTTT. Its translation is CASSQVQGTVQQPAFF.

As for this clone: The same CDR3 can be traced to other DNA sequences in this sample. This chain uses TRBV6-2 or TRBV6-3 with TRBJ2-5; D ambiguous. The germline gives CDR1 MNHEY, CDR2 SVGEGT. The V and J ends lost 2 bases and 4 bases respectively, with 5 bases between them. The CDR3 extends over 12 amino acids. Here the CDR3 DNA reads TGTGCCAGCAGTTACGGGCGAGAGACCCAGTACTTC. This codes for CASSYGRETQYF.

In this sample, this clone turned up once. This chain joins TRBV10-1 and TRBJ1-1; 11 bases are shared with TRBD1. Germline V gene data show CDR1 as WNHNN and CDR2 as SYGVQD (reference sequence). The V gene end was trimmed by 5 bases and the J gene end by 2 bases; junction bases not matched to a gene: 7. The CDR3 is 16 residues long. Here the CDR3 reads CASSPGQGALNTEAFF. In DNA form, the CDR3 reads TGCGCCAGCAGTCCTGGACAGGGGGCCCTTAACACTGAAGCTTTCTTT.

The chain is built from TRBV2 and TRBJ1-4; TRBD1 is a possible D gene (6 bases). The CDR3 has 13 amino acids. Germline V gives CDR1 SNHLY, CDR2 FYNNEI. The V end was cut by 8 bases, the J end by 7 bases, with 14 bases between. In DNA form, the CDR3 reads TGTGCCAGCGGACGGACAGAGGTTGAAAAACTGTTTTTT. This sequence encodes CASGRTEVEKLFF.

The rearrangement links TRBV4-1 to TRBJ1-2; TRBD1 matches 7 bases. CDR3 size: 21 residues. The V and J ends lost 1 base and 0 bases, in that order; junction bases with no gene match: 20. Germline-derived CDR1 and CDR2 are MGHRA and YSYEKL. This CDR3 is CASSQVVSRGTATRPNYGYTF. CDR3 DNA sequence: TGCGCCAGCAGCCAAGTCGTATCCCGGGGGACAGCTACTAGGCCTAACTATGGCTACACCTTC.

Here the CDR3 DNA reads TGTGCCACCAGCAGGAGAGAGGGGGCCGGGAATTCACCCCTCCACTTT. Protein sequence: CATSRREGAGNSPLHF. The chain is built from TRBV15 and TRBJ1-6; 7 bases match TRBD1. V lost 3 bases, J lost 7 bases, and 9 bases stayed unmatched. Germline V gene data show CDR1 as LNHNV and CDR2 as YYDKDF (reference sequence). The CDR3 covers 16 residues.